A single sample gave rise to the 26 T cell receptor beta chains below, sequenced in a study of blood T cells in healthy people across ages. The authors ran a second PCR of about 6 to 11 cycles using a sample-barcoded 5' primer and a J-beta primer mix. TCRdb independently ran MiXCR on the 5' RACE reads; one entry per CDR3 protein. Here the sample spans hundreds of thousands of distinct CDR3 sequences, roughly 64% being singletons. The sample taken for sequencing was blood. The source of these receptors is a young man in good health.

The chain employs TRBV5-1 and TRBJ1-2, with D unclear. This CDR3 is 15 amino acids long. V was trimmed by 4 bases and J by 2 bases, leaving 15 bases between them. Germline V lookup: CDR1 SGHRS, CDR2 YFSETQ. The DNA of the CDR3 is TGCGCCAGCAGCCCGTGGATACAGAGGAACTATGGCTACACCTTC. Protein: CASSPWIQRNYGYTF. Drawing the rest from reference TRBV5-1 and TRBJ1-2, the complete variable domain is KAGVTQTPRYLIKTRGQQVTLSCSPISGHRSVSWYQQTPGQGLQFLFEYFSETQRNKGNFPGRFSGRQFSNSRSEMNVSTLELGDSALYLCASSPWIQRNYGYTFGSGTRLTVV.

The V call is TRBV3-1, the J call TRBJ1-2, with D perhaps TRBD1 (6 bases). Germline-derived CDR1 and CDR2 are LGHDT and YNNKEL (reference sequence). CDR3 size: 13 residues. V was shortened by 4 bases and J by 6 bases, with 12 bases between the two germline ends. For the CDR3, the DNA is TGTGCCAGCAGCCGCACCCAGGGGAATGGCTACACCTTC. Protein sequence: CASSRTQGNGYTF. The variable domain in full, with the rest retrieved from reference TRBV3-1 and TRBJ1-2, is DTAVSQTPKYLVTQMGNDKSIKCEQNLGHDTMYWYKQDSKKFLKIMFSYNNKELIINETVPNRFSPKSPDKAHLNLHINSLELGDSAVYFCASSRTQGNGYTFGSGTRLTVV.

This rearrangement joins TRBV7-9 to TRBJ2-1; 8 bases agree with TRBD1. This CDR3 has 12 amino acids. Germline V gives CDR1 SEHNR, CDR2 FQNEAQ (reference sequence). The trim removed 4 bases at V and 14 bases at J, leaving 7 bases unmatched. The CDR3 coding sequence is TGTGCCAGCAGCTCCGGGGACAGGCTTAAGTTCTTC. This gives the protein CASSSGDRLKFF.

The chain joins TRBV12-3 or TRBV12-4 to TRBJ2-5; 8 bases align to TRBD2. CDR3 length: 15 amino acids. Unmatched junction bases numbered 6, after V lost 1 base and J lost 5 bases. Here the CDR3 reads CASSLVLAVVETQYF. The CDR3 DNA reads TGTGCCAGCAGTTTAGTACTAGCGGTTGTGGAGACCCAGTACTTC.

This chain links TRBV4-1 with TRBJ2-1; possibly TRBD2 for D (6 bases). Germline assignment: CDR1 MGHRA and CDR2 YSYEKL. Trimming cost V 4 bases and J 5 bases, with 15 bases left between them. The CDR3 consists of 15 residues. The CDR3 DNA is TGCGCCAGCAGCCGGCTAGCGTGGGATAACAATGAGCAGTTCTTC. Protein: CASSRLAWDNNEQFF.

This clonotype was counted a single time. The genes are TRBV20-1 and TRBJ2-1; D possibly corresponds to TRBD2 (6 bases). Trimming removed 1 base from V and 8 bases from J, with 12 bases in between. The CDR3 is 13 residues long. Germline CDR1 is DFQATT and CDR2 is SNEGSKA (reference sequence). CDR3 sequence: CSARGAGGDEQFF. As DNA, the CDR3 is TGCAGTGCTAGAGGAGCGGGCGGGGATGAGCAGTTCTTC.

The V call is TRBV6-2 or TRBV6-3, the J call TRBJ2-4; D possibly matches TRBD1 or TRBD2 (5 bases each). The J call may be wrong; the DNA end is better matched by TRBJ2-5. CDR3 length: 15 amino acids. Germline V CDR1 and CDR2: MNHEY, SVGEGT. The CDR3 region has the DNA TGTGCCAGCAGTTCCGGGGCGCGCGGCCAAGAGACCCAGTACTTC. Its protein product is CASSSGARGQETQYF.

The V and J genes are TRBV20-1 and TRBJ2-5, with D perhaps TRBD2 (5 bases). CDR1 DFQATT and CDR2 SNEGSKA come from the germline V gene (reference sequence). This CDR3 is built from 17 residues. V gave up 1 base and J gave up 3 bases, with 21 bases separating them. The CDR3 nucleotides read TGCAGTGCTAGAGTCGTCCTCGGGAAGCGGTCAGAAGAGACCCAGTACTTC. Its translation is CSARVVLGKRSEETQYF.

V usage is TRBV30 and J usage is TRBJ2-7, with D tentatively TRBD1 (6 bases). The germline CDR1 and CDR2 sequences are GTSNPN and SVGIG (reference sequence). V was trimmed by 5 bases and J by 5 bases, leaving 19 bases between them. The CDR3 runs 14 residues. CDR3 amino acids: CAWGKRQVADEQYF. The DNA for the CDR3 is TGTGCCTGGGGAAAAAGACAGGTTGCGGACGAGCAGTACTTC.

CDR3: CASSDRGPGTQYF. Here the CDR3 DNA reads TGTGCCAGCAGTGACCGCGGTCCGGGGACCCAGTACTTC. The gene calls are TRBV2 and TRBJ2-7; no definite D call. The J call is uncertain, as TRBJ2-5 better fits the DNA end. The CDR3 is 13 amino acids. Germline CDR1 and CDR2: SNHLY and FYNNEI.

The CDR3 DNA is TGTGCCAATGGACTAGGGGCATCTGAGCAGTTCTTC. Amino acid sequence: CANGLGASEQFF. The V and J genes are TRBV10-3 and TRBJ2-1; 7 bases line up with TRBD2. The CDR3 has 12 residues. The junction had 9 bases not matched to a gene; V was cut back by 10 bases and J by 9 bases. CDR1 ENHRY and CDR2 SYGVKD come from the germline V gene.

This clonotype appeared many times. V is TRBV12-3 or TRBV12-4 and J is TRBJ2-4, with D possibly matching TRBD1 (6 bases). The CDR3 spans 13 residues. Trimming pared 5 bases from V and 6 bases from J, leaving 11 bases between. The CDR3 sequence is CASSHRVSNIQYF. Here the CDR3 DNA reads TGTGCCAGCAGTCACAGGGTCTCAAACATTCAGTACTTC.

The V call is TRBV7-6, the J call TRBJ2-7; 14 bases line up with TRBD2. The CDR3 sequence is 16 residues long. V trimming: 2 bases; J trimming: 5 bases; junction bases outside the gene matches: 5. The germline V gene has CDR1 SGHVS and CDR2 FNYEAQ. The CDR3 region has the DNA TGTGCCAGCAGCTTACTGACTAGCGGGGGGGCGGACGAGCAGTACTTC. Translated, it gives CASSLLTSGGADEQYF.

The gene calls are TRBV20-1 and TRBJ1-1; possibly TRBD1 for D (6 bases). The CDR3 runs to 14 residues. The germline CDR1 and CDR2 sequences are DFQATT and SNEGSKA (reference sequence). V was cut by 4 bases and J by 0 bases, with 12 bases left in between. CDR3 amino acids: CSATKGGMNTEAFF. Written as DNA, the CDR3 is TGCAGTGCTACCAAGGGGGGCATGAACACTGAAGCTTTCTTT.

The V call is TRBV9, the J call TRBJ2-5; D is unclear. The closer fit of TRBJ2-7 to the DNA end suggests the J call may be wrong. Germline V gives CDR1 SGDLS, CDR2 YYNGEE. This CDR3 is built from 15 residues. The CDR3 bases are TGTGCCAGCAGCGTAGGAGAAGGGCCCACCTTCGAGCAGTACTTC. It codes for CASSVGEGPTFEQYF.

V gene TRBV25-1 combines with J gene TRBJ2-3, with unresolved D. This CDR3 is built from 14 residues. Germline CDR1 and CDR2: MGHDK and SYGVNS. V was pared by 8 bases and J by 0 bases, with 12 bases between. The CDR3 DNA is TGTGCCAGCGTGGGGATCATTAGCACAGATACGCAGTATTTT. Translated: CASVGIISTDTQYF.

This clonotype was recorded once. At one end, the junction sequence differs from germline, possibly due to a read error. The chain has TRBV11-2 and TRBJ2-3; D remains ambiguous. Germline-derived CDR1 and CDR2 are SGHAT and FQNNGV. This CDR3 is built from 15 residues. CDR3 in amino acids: CANSFTYGYTDTQYF. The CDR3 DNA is TGTGCCAACAGCTTTACGTACGGGTACACAGATACGCAGTATTTT.

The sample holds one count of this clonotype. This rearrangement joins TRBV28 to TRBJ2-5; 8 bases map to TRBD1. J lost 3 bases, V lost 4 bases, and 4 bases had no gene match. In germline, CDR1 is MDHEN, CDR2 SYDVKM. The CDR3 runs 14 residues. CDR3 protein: CASSSLTGEETQYF. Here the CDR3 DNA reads TGTGCCAGCAGTTCCCTGACAGGGGAAGAGACCCAGTACTTC.

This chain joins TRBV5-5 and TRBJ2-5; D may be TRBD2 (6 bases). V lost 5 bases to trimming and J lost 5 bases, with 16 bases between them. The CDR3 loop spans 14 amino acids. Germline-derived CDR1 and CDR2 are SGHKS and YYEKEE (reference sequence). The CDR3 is CASRVGAGYETQYF. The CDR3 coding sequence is TGTGCCAGCAGGGTTGGGGCGGGGTACGAGACCCAGTACTTC.

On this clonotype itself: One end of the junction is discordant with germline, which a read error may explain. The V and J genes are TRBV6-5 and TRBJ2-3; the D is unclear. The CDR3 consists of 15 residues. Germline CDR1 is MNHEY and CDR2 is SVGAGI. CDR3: CATRRTFKGTDTQYF. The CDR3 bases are TGCGCCACCCGACGGACGTTTAAAGGGACAGATACGCAGTATTTT.

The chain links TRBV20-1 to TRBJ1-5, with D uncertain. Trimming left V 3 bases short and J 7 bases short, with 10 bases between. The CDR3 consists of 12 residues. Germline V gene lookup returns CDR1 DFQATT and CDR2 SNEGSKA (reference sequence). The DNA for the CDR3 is TGCAGTGCTAGTGCGGAACACCAGCCCCAGCATTTT. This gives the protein CSASAEHQPQHF.

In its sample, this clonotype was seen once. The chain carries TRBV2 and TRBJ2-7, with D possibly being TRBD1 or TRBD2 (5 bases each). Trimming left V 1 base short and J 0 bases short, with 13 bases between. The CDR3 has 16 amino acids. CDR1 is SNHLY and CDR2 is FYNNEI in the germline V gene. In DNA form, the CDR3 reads TGTGCCAGCAGTGAAGGAGAGGGGTGGGGCTCCTACGAGCAGTACTTC. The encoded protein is CASSEGEGWGSYEQYF.

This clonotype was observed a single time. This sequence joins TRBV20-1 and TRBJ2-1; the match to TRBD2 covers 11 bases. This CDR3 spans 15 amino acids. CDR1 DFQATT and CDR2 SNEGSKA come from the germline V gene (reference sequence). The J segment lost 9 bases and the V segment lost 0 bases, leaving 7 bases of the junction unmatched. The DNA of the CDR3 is TGCAGTGCTAGAGAGCTAGCGGGGGGATGGAGTGAGCAGTTCTTC. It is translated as CSARELAGGWSEQFF.

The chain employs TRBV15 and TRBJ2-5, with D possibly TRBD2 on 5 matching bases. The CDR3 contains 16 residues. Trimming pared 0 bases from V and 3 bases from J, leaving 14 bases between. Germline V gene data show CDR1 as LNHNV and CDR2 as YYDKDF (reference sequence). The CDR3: CATSRDAGKTEETQYF. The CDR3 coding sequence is TGTGCCACCAGCAGAGATGCCGGGAAAACCGAAGAGACCCAGTACTTC.

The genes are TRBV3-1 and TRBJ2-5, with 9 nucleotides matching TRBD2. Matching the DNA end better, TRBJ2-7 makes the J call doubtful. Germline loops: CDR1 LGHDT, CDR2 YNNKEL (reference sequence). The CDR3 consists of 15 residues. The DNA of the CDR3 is TGTGCCAGACCTAAGAGCGGGAGGACGATCGGCGAGCAGTACTTC. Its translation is CARPKSGRTIGEQYF.

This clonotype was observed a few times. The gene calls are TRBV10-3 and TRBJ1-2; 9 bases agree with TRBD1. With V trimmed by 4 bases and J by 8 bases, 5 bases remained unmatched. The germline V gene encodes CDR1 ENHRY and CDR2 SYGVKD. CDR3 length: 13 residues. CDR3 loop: CAISGQGGDGYTF. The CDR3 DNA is TGTGCCATCAGTGGACAGGGGGGTGACGGCTACACCTTC.